These 14 T cell receptor beta chains came from one sample sequenced in a study of identical twins listed by TCRdb under 2016. The receptor library was made with 5' RACE. Sequenced using an Illumina HiSeq 2000. The public reads were quality trimmed at Q25 with fastp and then assembled into clones with MiXCR by TCRdb, keeping productive beta chains. Every entry covers one CDR3 protein and lists the most common genes and DNA from its rows. The sample has more than 200,000 distinct CDR3 sequences on record, more than 13% of them singletons. In total, the top ten clones hold 7% to 9% of the sample. Sequencing used memory (CD45RO+) T cells sorted from blood. What this sample's cell subset or site label stands for: CD45RO+ enriched T cells. Receptor source: a woman younger than 30 in good health.

This sequence joins TRBV7-9 and TRBJ1-6; TRBD1 matches at 7 bases. Germline-derived CDR1 and CDR2 are SEHNR and FQNEAQ (reference sequence). The CDR3 contains 15 residues. Trimming took 5 bases from V and 10 from J; bases not matched to a gene: 11. CDR3 loop: CASSRGTAEISPLHF. CDR3 bases: TGTGCCAGCAGCAGAGGGACAGCCGAAATATCACCCCTCCACTTT.

The chain uses TRBV12-3 or TRBV12-4 and TRBJ2-1, with 7 bases fitting TRBD2. CDR3 length: 14 amino acids. The V and J ends lost 5 bases and 9 bases, in that order; junction bases with no gene match: 10. CDR3 protein: CASSRGLVRSEQFF. DNA of the CDR3: TGTGCCAGCAGTCGAGGACTAGTAAGGTCTGAGCAGTTCTTC.

The chain couples TRBV7-2 to TRBJ2-1, with 8 bases aligning to TRBD1. Germline CDR1 and CDR2: SGHTA and FQGNSA. V gave up 1 base and J gave up 4 bases; unmatched junction bases: 3. The CDR3 is 15 amino acids. DNA of the CDR3: TGTGCCAGCAGCTTAGTCGACAGGGGTTACAATGAGCAGTTCTTC. It yields the protein CASSLVDRGYNEQFF.

This clonotype was counted only a few times. This sequence joins TRBV3-1 and TRBJ2-5, with a tentative D call TRBD1 (6 bases). The CDR3 consists of 15 residues. Trimming shortened V by 5 bases and J by 4 bases, and 17 bases separated the two germline ends. The germline CDR1 and CDR2 sequences are LGHDT and YNNKEL (reference sequence). The CDR3 DNA reads TGTGCCAGCAGCTGGGTAGGGGGAAGTCGAGAGACCCAGTACTTC. This sequence encodes CASSWVGGSRETQYF.

In DNA, the CDR3 is TGTGCCAGCAGCTTAGCGGGGGGACAGGGGGCCCCCGGACCTGCTCAGCAGTACTTC. This sequence encodes CASSLAGGQGAPGPAQQYF. The J gene is TRBJ2-7, the V gene TRBV11-1, with TRBD1 identical over 12 bases. The CDR3 loop spans 19 amino acids. Germline V CDR1 and CDR2: SGHAT, FQDESV (reference sequence). J gave up 8 bases and V 0 bases, and 17 bases lay outside the gene matches.

Ten or more counts support this clonotype. This chain links TRBV5-1 with TRBJ2-2; 7 bases align to TRBD2. CDR1 SGHRS and CDR2 YFSETQ come from the germline V gene. V lost 2 bases, J lost 0 bases, and 4 bases stayed unmatched. The CDR3 runs to 16 residues. CDR3 nucleotide sequence: TGCGCCAGCAGCTTCCCTAGCGGAACGAACACCGGGGAGCTGTTTTTT. Translation gives CASSFPSGTNTGELFF.

V and J are TRBV20-1 and TRBJ2-4, with 7 bases identical to TRBD1. The V gene end was trimmed by 5 bases and the J gene end by 6 bases; junction bases not matched to a gene: 7. The CDR3 has 13 amino acids. Germline assignment: CDR1 DFQATT and CDR2 SNEGSKA (reference sequence). The CDR3 DNA sequence: TGCAGTGCTCCTAGGGACAGCCTAAACATTCAGTACTTC. The encoded protein is CSAPRDSLNIQYF.

The rearrangement uses TRBV20-1 and TRBJ2-1, with TRBD2 as a possible D gene (6 bases). This CDR3 spans 14 amino acids. Between the trimmed V and J ends, which lost 3 bases and 9 bases, there was a span of 18 bases. CDR1 and CDR2 from the germline V gene are DFQATT and SNEGSKA (reference sequence). The CDR3 coding sequence is TGCAGTGCTAGTGGGGGGACTGTTTATGGTGAGCAGTTCTTC. This codes for CSASGGTVYGEQFF.

This clonotype was seen many times. This sequence joins TRBV6-5 and TRBJ2-7; a weak D match, TRBD2 (6 bases). Per the germline V gene, CDR1 is MNHEY and CDR2 is SVGAGI. The ends were cut back, 5 bases at V and 5 bases at J, with 10 bases in the middle. CDR3 length: 12 amino acids. CDR3 sequence reads: CASSRSGDEQYF. The CDR3 coding sequence is TGTGCCAGCAGTCGGTCGGGGGACGAGCAGTACTTC.

In DNA, the CDR3 is TGTGCGGCAGGAGACTACGAGCAGTACTTC. It translates to CAAGDYEQYF. This chain joins TRBV6-5 and TRBJ2-7; no clear D. Germline CDR1 is MNHEY and CDR2 is SVGAGI. The CDR3 runs 10 residues.

This clonotype was observed a few times. This sequence joins TRBV4-3 and TRBJ1-6, with D tentatively TRBD1 (5 bases). The V end was cut by 3 bases, the J end by 10 bases, with 10 bases between. Germline loops: CDR1 LGHNA, CDR2 YSLEER. There are 13 residues in the CDR3. The CDR3 region is CASSHTKGSPLHF. Here the CDR3 DNA reads TGCGCCAGCAGCCATACCAAGGGGTCACCCCTCCACTTT.

This clonotype was counted at least ten times. The chain joins TRBV24-1 to TRBJ2-6, with D hard to call. With 3 bases removed from V and 2 bases from J, the gap between germline ends came to 10 bases. The germline gives CDR1 KGHDR, CDR2 SFDVKD. The CDR3 is 16 amino acids. The CDR3 nucleotides are TGTGCCACCAGTGATAACAGTGACACTGGGGCCAACGTCCTGACTTTC. Protein sequence: CATSDNSDTGANVLTF.

This clonotype was picked up many times. This chain joins TRBV10-3 and TRBJ1-5, with TRBD1 as a possible D gene (5 bases). Germline V CDR1 and CDR2: ENHRY, SYGVKD. With 4 bases removed from V and 3 bases from J, the gap between germline ends came to 13 bases. The CDR3 loop spans 15 amino acids. CDR3 loop: CAISGGDGNNQPQHF. The CDR3 region has the DNA TGTGCCATCAGTGGAGGGGACGGAAACAATCAGCCCCAGCATTTT.

The chain has TRBV12-3 or TRBV12-4 and TRBJ1-1; D ambiguous. Between the trimmed V and J ends, which lost 7 bases and 4 bases, there was a span of 16 bases. The CDR3 is 14 residues long. The CDR3 DNA follows: TGTGCCAGCACCCCCGGCGGCCCGGTCACTGAAGCTTTCTTT. Translation: CASTPGGPVTEAFF.